The rows below give T cell receptor beta chains drawn from one sample of a study of T cell responses to AZD1222 COVID-19 vaccine. The protocol was immunoSEQ multiplex PCR, while the TCRdb copy is restricted to in-frame clones and leaves out a portion. The sample has 150,000 to 200,000 clones, about 92% seen once. The sample was peripheral blood, taken on day 0 of AZD1222 vaccination. Receptor source: an adult in good health. Both conserved end residues are part of each CDR3. A D gene is named only where the DNA matches it firmly.

D gene | J gene | V gene | CDR3 protein | CDR3 DNA
NA | TRBJ2-2 | TRBV6-5 | CASSYGPPSGELFF | TGTGCCAGCAGTTACGGACCCCCGTCCGGGGAGCTGTTTTTT
NA | TRBJ2-1 | TRBV11-1 | CASSPRGNHNEQFF | TGTGCCAGCAGCCCAAGGGGGAACCACAATGAGCAGTTCTTC
NA | TRBJ2-4 | TRBV12-3/TRBV12-4 | CASMGVGKNIQYF | TGTGCCAGCATGGGGGTGGGCAAAAACATTCAGTACTTC
TRBD1 | TRBJ1-2 | TRBV5-1 | CASSPGPLWGQGRANYGYTF | TGCGCCAGCAGCCCTGGACCCCTTTGGGGACAGGGACGAGCTAACTATGGCTACACCTTC
NA | TRBJ2-7 | TRBV12-3/TRBV12-4 | CASSFGAWEQYF | TGTGCCAGCAGTTTCGGGGCCTGGGAGCAGTACTTC
NA | TRBJ1-2 | TRBV4-2 | CASSQGRVIGGYTF | TGTGCCAGCAGCCAAGGCAGGGTAATAGGGGGCTACACCTTC
TRBD1 | TRBJ1-1 | TRBV11-2 | CASSSHPGTGFYTEAFF | TGTGCCAGCAGCTCCCACCCTGGGACAGGATTTTACACTGAAGCTTTCTTT
NA | TRBJ2-1 | TRBV4-1 | CASSQVLLSSYNEQFF | TGCGCCAGCAGCCAAGTATTACTGAGCTCCTACAATGAGCAGTTCTTC
NA | TRBJ1-1 | TRBV6-5 | CASSYDMGTEAFF | TGTGCCAGCAGTTACGACATGGGGACTGAAGCTTTCTTT
TRBD1 | TRBJ2-2 | TRBV7-9 | CASSHRGEDTGELFF | TGTGCCAGCAGCCACAGGGGAGAGGACACCGGGGAGCTGTTTTTT